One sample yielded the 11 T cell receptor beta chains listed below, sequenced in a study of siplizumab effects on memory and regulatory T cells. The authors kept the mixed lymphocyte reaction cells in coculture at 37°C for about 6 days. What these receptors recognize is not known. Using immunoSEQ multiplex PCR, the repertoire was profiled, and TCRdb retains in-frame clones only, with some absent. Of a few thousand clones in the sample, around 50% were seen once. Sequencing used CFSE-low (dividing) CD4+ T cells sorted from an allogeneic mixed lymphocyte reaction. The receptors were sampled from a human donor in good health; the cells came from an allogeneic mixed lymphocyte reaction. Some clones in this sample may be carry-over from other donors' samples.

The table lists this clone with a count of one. The CDR3 nucleotides read TGTGCCAGCAGCCTCAGCGGGGGGGCAAGGGATACGCAGTATTTT. Translating gives CASSLSGGARDTQYF. The chain uses TRBV11-3 and TRBJ2-3; TRBD2 agrees at 10 bases. Germline V gives CDR1 SGHNT, CDR2 YENEEA. There are 15 residues in the CDR3. The ends lost 5 bases at V and 6 bases at J; junction bases unmatched: 8.

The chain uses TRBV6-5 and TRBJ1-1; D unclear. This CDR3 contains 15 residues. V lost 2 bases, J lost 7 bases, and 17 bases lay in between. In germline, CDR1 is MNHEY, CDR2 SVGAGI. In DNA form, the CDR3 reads TGTGCCAGCAGTTACGAGTTTATTAGCTACAATGAAGCTTTCTTT. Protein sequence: CASSYEFISYNEAFF.

CDR3 nucleotides: TGTGCCAGCAGTGAAGCGCTCGGGAGGGTGAACGGGGAGCTGTTTTTT. As protein: CASSEALGRVNGELFF. V gene TRBV6-1 combines with J gene TRBJ2-2; the match to TRBD2 covers 8 bases. CDR3 length equals 16 residues. Germline V gene sequence: CDR1 MNHNS, CDR2 SASEGT. J was trimmed by 7 bases and V by 0 bases; bases with no gene match: 7.

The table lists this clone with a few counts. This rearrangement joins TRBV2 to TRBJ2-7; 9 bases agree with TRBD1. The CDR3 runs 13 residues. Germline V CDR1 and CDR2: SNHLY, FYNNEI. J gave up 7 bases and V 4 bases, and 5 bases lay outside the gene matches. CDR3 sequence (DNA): TGTGCCAGCAGTGGACAGGGGGTGAGGGAGCAGTACTTC. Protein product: CASSGQGVREQYF.

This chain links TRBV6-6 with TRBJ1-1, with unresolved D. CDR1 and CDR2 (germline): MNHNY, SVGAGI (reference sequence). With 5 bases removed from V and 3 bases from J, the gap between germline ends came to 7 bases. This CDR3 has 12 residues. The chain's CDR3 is CASSNPYTEAFF. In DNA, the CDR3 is TGTGCCAGCAGTAACCCCTACACTGAAGCTTTCTTT.

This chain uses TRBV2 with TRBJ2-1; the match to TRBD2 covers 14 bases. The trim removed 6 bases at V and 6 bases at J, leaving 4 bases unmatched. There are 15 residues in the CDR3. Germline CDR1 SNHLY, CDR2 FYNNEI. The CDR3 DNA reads TGTGCCAGCAGGCTGGGACTAGCGGGAGCCAATGAGCAGTTCTTC. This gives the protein CASRLGLAGANEQFF.

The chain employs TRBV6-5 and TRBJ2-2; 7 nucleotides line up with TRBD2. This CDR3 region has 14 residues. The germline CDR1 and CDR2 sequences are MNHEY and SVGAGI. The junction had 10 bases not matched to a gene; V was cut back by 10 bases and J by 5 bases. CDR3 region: CATSFWGGTGELFF. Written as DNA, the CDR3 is TGTGCCACCTCGTTCTGGGGGGGGACCGGGGAGCTGTTTTTT.

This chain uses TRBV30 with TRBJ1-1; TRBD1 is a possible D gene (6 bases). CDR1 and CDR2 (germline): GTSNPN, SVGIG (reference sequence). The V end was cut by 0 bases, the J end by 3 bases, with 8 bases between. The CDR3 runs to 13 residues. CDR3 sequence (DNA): TGTGCCTGGAGTGTAAGGGGGGACACTGAAGCTTTCTTT. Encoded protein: CAWSVRGDTEAFF. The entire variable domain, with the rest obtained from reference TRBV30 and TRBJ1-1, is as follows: SQTIHQWPATLVQPVGSPLSLECTVEGTSNPNLYWYRQAAGRGLQLLFYSVGIGQISSEVPQNLSASRPQDRQFILSSKKLLLSDSGFYLCAWSVRGDTEAFFGQGTRLTVV.

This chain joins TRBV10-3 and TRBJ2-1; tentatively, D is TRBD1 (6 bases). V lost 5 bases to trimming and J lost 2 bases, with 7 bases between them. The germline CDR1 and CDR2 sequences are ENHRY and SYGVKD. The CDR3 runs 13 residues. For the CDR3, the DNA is TGTGCCATCAGTTACAGGGCCTACAATGAGCAGTTCTTC. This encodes CAISYRAYNEQFF.

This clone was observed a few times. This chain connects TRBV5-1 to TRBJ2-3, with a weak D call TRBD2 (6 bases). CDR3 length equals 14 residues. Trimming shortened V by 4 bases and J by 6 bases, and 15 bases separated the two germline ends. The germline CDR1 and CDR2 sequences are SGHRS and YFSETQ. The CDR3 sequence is CASSTGLRVDTQYF. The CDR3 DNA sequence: TGCGCCAGCAGCACCGGACTAAGGGTCGATACGCAGTATTTT.

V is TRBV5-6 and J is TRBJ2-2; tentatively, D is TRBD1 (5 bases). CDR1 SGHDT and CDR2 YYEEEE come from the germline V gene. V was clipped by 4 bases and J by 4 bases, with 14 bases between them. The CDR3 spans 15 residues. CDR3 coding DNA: TGTGCCAGCAGCGCCGTGCCAGGGATCACCGGGGAGCTGTTTTTT. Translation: CASSAVPGITGELFF.